This T cell receptor (beta chain) was sequenced during a study of blood T cell repertoires in COVID-19 (dated by TCRdb to about 2020). Context from the whole study: Samples from collaborators originated in the United States, Italy and Spain and spanned both the acute and convalescent phases of COVID-19. Deeply sampled blood TCRbeta repertoires from subjects exposed to, actively infected with, or recovered from COVID-19 were included in the dataset. The repertoires were made available in a free public database intended to serve as a resource for research on the immune response to SARS-CoV-2. HLA class I and class II types, where available, came from metadata supplied by the sample provider rather than from assay-based typing. The samples were drawn from the first 160 participants of the ongoing ImmuneRACE study and from some 1,300 subjects provided by 6 global collaborators. The prospective study material was composed of cDNA or gDNA derived from T cells, B-cell-depleted T cells, or PBMCs. Nearly every sample came with metadata listing a de-identified subject ID, COVID-19 status, age in years and sex.

Unmatched junction bases come to 4, with V trimmed by 0 bases and J by 5 bases. The CDR3 has 16 amino acids, counting the end cysteine and phenylalanine. The retained sequence is limited to the CDR3, 48 bases, with the frame set at the first base. The germline V gene sets CDR1 to SGHTA and CDR2 to FQGNSA. What the study reported, not specific to this receptor: How much clinical and demographic metadata was included differed by source and by participant, and the metadata was provided uncurated.

Participants in the prospective study were aged 18 to 89 years, lived in about two dozen United States geographic areas, and enrolled through a virtual design. To assign participants to cohorts, the prospective study relied on clinical history that participants themselves reported in a screening survey and a study questionnaire. ImmuneRACE Cohort 3 recovered participants were defined by two consecutive negative NP/OP PCR tests, healthcare professional clearance, or symptom resolution. Mobile phlebotomists in the prospective study collected whole blood, serum and a nasopharyngeal or oropharyngeal swab from every participant. Participants in the prospective study had the option to provide additional blood draws and questionnaires over a roughly two-month period. Before DNA extraction, blood samples from the prospective study were shipped at room temperature or frozen. TCRbeta CDR3 regions were amplified from genomic DNA using the immunoSEQ Assay, a bias-controlled multiplex PCR. The study's own analysis went as follows. Nucleated cell counts per sample were estimated from amplification of reference gene primers within the assay. Sequence reads were collapsed and filtered to measure the absolute abundance of every unique TCRbeta CDR3 rearrangement. For each sample, productive Simpson clonality was calculated as the square root of Simpson's diversity index across productive rearrangements. TCRdb's version of the immuneACCESS table is confined to in-frame rearrangements and falls short of the full clone set. An unresolved V gene accounts for under half of the shortfall where checked; the remainder is of unknown origin. The V and J calls and clone size are taken from that table; D and trimming were inferred from the DNA. Across this sample there are around 240,000 clones, with about 83% seen only once. Roughly 1.9% of the sample comes from the top ten.

This clone has a handful of counts. Its target antigen remains unknown. No much larger clonotype is one base removed from it; base qualities were not supplied. The chain employs TRBV7-2 and TRBJ2-3; 11 junctional bases match TRBD1. The sample taken for sequencing was PBMCs or T cells enriched from blood (not recorded which). The clonotype comes from a woman between 50 and 59 years old who had recovered from COVID-19. The bases read TGTGCCAGCAGCTTAGCTCCGGGACAGGGGGTAGATACGCAGTATTTT. This yields the protein CASSLAPGQGVDTQYF.